What follows are 23 T cell receptor beta chains derived from one specimen sequenced in a study of blood T cell repertoires in COVID-19. Method: immunoSEQ multiplex PCR; TCRdb's copy keeps in-frame clones and lacks some. Here the sample spans approximately 130,000 clones, around 86% being singletons. Specimen: PBMCs or T cells enriched from blood (not recorded which). The receptors were gathered from a young man who had recovered from COVID-19.

The chain employs TRBV6-6 and TRBJ2-7, with a tentative D call TRBD1 (5 bases). The V end was cut by 6 bases, the J end by 3 bases, with 18 bases between. Per the germline V gene, CDR1 is MNHNY and CDR2 is SVGAGI (reference sequence). CDR3 length: 15 residues. For the CDR3, the DNA is TGTGCCAGCAGCCCCTTGGGGCTTGCCTACTACGAGCAGTACGTC. Its translation: CASSPLGLAYYEQYV.

The rearrangement joins TRBV25-1 to TRBJ1-1, with 8 bases that match TRBD1. V lost 5 bases and J lost 6; bases outside the gene matches: 11. CDR1 MGHDK and CDR2 SYGVNS come from the germline V gene. This CDR3 is built from 15 residues. The DNA of the CDR3 is TGTGCCAGCAGTTATTCCGGACAGGGAAGCGCTGAAGCTTTCTTT. This codes for CASSYSGQGSAEAFF.

V usage is TRBV14 and J usage is TRBJ1-1, with D perhaps matching TRBD1 (5 bases). V was trimmed by 1 base and J by 0 bases, leaving 9 bases between them. Germline values: CDR1 SGHDN, CDR2 FVKESK. The CDR3 consists of 15 residues. DNA of the CDR3: TGTGCCAGCAGCCAAGCCCAGGGATTGAACACTGAAGCTTTCTTT. It encodes CASSQAQGLNTEAFF.

This rearrangement joins TRBV6-6 to TRBJ1-2, with D uncertain. Per the germline V gene, CDR1 is MNHNY and CDR2 is SVGAGI (reference sequence). V dropped 0 bases and J dropped 3 bases, with 5 bases sitting between them. The CDR3 contains 13 residues. CDR3 nucleotide sequence: TGTGCCAGCAGTTACTCTGAGGACTATGGCTACACCTTC. Its protein product is CASSYSEDYGYTF.

The rearrangement joins TRBV5-6 to TRBJ2-5, with a weak D call TRBD2 (5 bases). Germline V CDR1 and CDR2: SGHDT, YYEEEE. Trimming left V 2 bases short and J 1 base short, with 6 bases between. The CDR3 has 13 residues. The CDR3 sequence is CASSFAGQETQYF. The CDR3 nucleotides read TGTGCCAGCAGCTTTGCGGGCCAAGAGACCCAGTACTTC.

This chain uses TRBV18 with TRBJ2-5; tentative D call: TRBD2 (6 bases). CDR3 length: 13 residues. Germline V gives CDR1 KGHSH, CDR2 LQKENI. V was cut by 4 bases and J by 5 bases, with 11 bases left in between. The CDR3 protein is CASSRSGGETQYF. The CDR3 DNA reads as TGTGCCAGCTCACGATCAGGAGGGGAGACCCAGTACTTC. Full variable domain (outside the CDR3, taken from reference TRBV18 and TRBJ2-5): NAGVMQNPRHLVRRRGQEARLRCSPMKGHSHVYWYRQLPEEGLKFMVYLQKENIIDESGMPKERFSAEFPKEGPSILRIQQVVRGDSAAYFCASSRSGGETQYFGPGTRLLVL.

This clone has a handful of counts. This chain joins TRBV14 and TRBJ2-2; TRBD1 matches at 8 bases. V shed 4 bases, J shed 3 bases, and the junction held 10 bases outside the gene matches. The CDR3 is 17 amino acids. In germline, CDR1 is SGHDN, CDR2 FVKESK. The CDR3 nucleotides read TGTGCCAGCAGCCCAAGACCCAGGGGGCACTACACCGGGGAGCTGTTTTTT. Its protein is CASSPRPRGHYTGELFF.

The chain has TRBV27 and TRBJ1-5; D unresolved. Germline V gives CDR1 MNHEY, CDR2 SMNVEV (reference sequence). Trimming left V 6 bases short and J 4 bases short, with 7 bases between. The CDR3 sequence is 12 residues long. Here the CDR3 DNA reads TGTGCCAGCAGGGGCCTGAATCAGCCCCAGCATTTT. Translating gives CASRGLNQPQHF.

The CDR3 DNA follows: TGTGCCAGCAGTAGGATGGACAGTTCTAACTATGGCTACACCTTC. Residues: CASSRMDSSNYGYTF. This chain joins TRBV6-5 and TRBJ1-2; weak D call: TRBD1 (6 bases). Trimming took 5 bases from V and 0 from J, leaving 13 bases between them. In germline, CDR1 is MNHEY, CDR2 SVGAGI. The CDR3 is 15 amino acids.

The DNA of the CDR3 is TGTGCCAGCAGCTTGACGGGAGGGCCTGATACGCAGTATTTT. Its protein product is CASSLTGGPDTQYF. V and J are TRBV5-4 and TRBJ2-3, with 8 bases that match TRBD2. Germline-derived CDR1 and CDR2 are SGHNT and YYREEE (reference sequence). Trimming removed 1 base from V and 6 bases from J; junction bases left unmatched: 4. This CDR3 spans 14 amino acids. Full variable domain (missing parts from reference TRBV5-4 and TRBJ2-3): ETGVTQSPTHLIKTRGQQVTLRCSSQSGHNTVSWYQQALGQGPQFIFQYYREEENGRGNFPPRFSGLQFPNYSSELNVNALELDDSALYLCASSLTGGPDTQYFGPGTRLTVL.

This sequence joins TRBV5-4 and TRBJ2-7, with D tentatively TRBD1 (5 bases). The CDR3 is made up of 15 amino acids. V was pared by 3 bases and J by 7 bases, with 20 bases between. Germline assignment: CDR1 SGHNT and CDR2 YYREEE (reference sequence). The chain's CDR3 is CASSSPGAGPQEQYF. CDR3 DNA sequence: TGTGCCAGCAGCTCCCCTGGGGCAGGCCCACAAGAGCAGTACTTC.

A few counts support this clone. V usage is TRBV19 and J usage is TRBJ1-1; 7 nucleotides line up with TRBD1. This CDR3 is 16 amino acids long. Germline V lookup: CDR1 LNHDA, CDR2 SQIVND (reference sequence). V lost 4 bases and J lost 1; bases outside the gene matches: 9. The CDR3 protein is CASSTGQYLTNTEAFF. The CDR3 nucleotides read TGTGCCAGTAGTACGGGACAGTACTTAACGAACACTGAAGCTTTCTTT.

The gene calls are TRBV11-2 and TRBJ2-1; a weak D match, TRBD2 (5 bases). The CDR3 sequence is 15 residues long. V gave up 1 base and J gave up 4 bases, with 11 bases separating them. From germline, CDR1 is SGHAT and CDR2 FQNNGV. The CDR3 here is CASSLGGSIYNEQFF. The CDR3 nucleotides are TGTGCCAGCAGCTTAGGTGGGAGTATTTACAATGAGCAGTTCTTC.

This clone was observed a single time. This chain links TRBV2 with TRBJ2-5; a weak D match, TRBD1 (6 bases). Per the germline V gene, CDR1 is SNHLY and CDR2 is FYNNEI. Between the trimmed V and J ends, which lost 7 bases and 3 bases, there was a span of 9 bases. This CDR3 comprises 12 residues. This chain's CDR3 is CASNRDKETQYF. The CDR3 DNA reads as TGTGCCAGCAACCGGGACAAAGAGACCCAGTACTTC.

The chain links TRBV7-8 to TRBJ1-6, with 7 nucleotides matching TRBD1. Germline CDR1 SGHVS, CDR2 FQNEAQ. V lost 4 bases to trimming and J lost 7 bases; unmatched junction nucleotides: 7. The CDR3 extends over 15 amino acids. The CDR3: CASSSTGQWNSPLHF. CDR3 coding DNA: TGTGCCAGCAGCTCGACGGGACAGTGGAATTCACCCCTCCACTTT. Combining the CDR3 with reference TRBV7-8 and TRBJ1-6 gives the whole variable domain GAGVSQSPRYKVAKRGQDVALRCDPISGHVSLFWYQQALGQGPEFLTYFQNEAQLDKSGLPSDRFFAERPEGSVSTLKIQRTQQEDSAVYLCASSSTGQWNSPLHFGNGTRLTVT.

This clone appeared once. This chain joins TRBV9 and TRBJ1-1, with no clear D. V was pared by 6 bases and J by 0 bases, with 12 bases between. CDR1 and CDR2 (germline): SGDLS, YYNGEE. This CDR3 comprises 14 residues. The CDR3 bases are TGTGCCAGCACCCGGGAAAACATGAACACTGAAGCTTTCTTT. Amino acids: CASTRENMNTEAFF.

This chain joins TRBV9 and TRBJ2-7; the match to TRBD1 covers 7 bases. Germline trimming cut 0 bases from V and 2 bases from J; bases unmatched to any gene: 2. This CDR3 contains 14 residues. The germline gives CDR1 SGDLS, CDR2 YYNGEE. As DNA, the CDR3 is TGTGCCAGCAGCGTAGAAGGGACAGCCTACGAGCAGTACTTC. It is translated as CASSVEGTAYEQYF. Drawing the rest from reference TRBV9 and TRBJ2-7, the complete variable domain is DSGVTQTPKHLITATGQRVTLRCSPRSGDLSVYWYQQSLDQGLQFLIQYYNGEERAKGNILERFSAQQFPDLHSELNLSSLELGDSALYFCASSVEGTAYEQYFGPGTRLTVT.

This rearrangement joins TRBV5-1 to TRBJ2-3, with D unclear. V was trimmed by 4 bases and J by 1 base, leaving 10 bases between them. This CDR3 is built from 14 residues. Germline V gene data show CDR1 as SGHRS and CDR2 as YFSETQ. The CDR3 sequence: CASSEQSGTDTQYF. As DNA, the CDR3 is TGCGCCAGCAGCGAACAGTCTGGCACAGATACGCAGTATTTT.

The chain joins TRBV7-8 to TRBJ2-5; possible D gene TRBD1, 6 bases. The CDR3 is 14 amino acids. Trimming pared 0 bases from V and 5 bases from J, leaving 10 bases between. CDR1 and CDR2 (germline): SGHVS, FQNEAQ. The CDR3 bases are TGTGCCAGCAGCTTAGCGGGGGCAGCGGAGACCCAGTACTTC. Protein: CASSLAGAAETQYF.

The chain joins TRBV27 to TRBJ2-2; possibly TRBD2 for D (5 bases). The CDR3 loop spans 12 amino acids. Germline CDR1 is MNHEY and CDR2 is SMNVEV (reference sequence). Between the trimmed V and J ends, which lost 5 bases and 11 bases, there was a span of 12 bases. CDR3 sequence: CASSDLGVELFF. CDR3 DNA sequence: TGTGCCAGCAGTGACCTCGGGGTCGAGCTGTTTTTT.

The J gene is TRBJ1-4, the V gene TRBV19, with D hard to call. V lost 3 bases and J lost 0, with 8 bases in between. The CDR3 is 15 residues long. The germline gives CDR1 LNHDA, CDR2 SQIVND (reference sequence). The CDR3 loop is CASSMVGATNEKLFF. The CDR3 DNA is TGTGCCAGTAGTATGGTGGGAGCAACTAATGAAAAACTGTTTTTT. The full variable domain, its missing parts supplied by reference TRBV19 and TRBJ1-4, is DGGITQSPKYLFRKEGQNVTLSCEQNLNHDAMYWYRQDPGQGLRLIYYSQIVNDFQKGDIAEGYSVSREKKESFPLTVTSAQKNPTAFYLCASSMVGATNEKLFFGSGTQLSVL.

V is TRBV24-1 and J is TRBJ2-2; 8 bases agree with TRBD2. Germline CDR1 and CDR2: KGHDR and SFDVKD. J gave up 1 base and V 4 bases, and 1 base lay outside the gene matches. There are 15 residues in the CDR3. CDR3: CATSESGGNTGELFF. CDR3 DNA: TGTGCCACCAGTGAGAGCGGGGGGAACACCGGGGAGCTGTTTTTT.

The chain joins TRBV12-3 or TRBV12-4 to TRBJ1-1; D remains unclear. V lost 2 bases to trimming and J lost 7 bases, with 8 bases between them. The CDR3 runs to 12 residues. CDR3 residues: CASSLSYNEAFF. CDR3 DNA: TGTGCCAGCAGTTTAAGTTACAATGAAGCTTTCTTT.